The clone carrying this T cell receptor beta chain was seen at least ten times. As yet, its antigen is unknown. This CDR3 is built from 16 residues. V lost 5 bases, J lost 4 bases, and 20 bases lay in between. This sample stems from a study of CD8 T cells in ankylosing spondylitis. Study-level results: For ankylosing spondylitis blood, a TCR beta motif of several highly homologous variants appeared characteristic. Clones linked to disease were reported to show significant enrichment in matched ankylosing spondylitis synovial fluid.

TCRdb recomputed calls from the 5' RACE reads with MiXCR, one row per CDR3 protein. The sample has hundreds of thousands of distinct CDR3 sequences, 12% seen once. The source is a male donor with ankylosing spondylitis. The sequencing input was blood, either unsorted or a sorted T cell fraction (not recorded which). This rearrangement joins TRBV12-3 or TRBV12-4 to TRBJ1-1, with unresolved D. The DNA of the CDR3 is TGTGCCAGCAGTCCCGACACCTTCCTTGGTGGCACTGAAGCTTTCTTT. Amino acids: CASSPDTFLGGTEAFF.